This T cell receptor beta chain was identified during a study of blood T cell repertoires in COVID-19. Study information: PBMCs, B-cell-depleted T cells, or T cells were the source of the cDNA or gDNA that made up the material.

The CDR3 contains 15 residues. CDR1 and CDR2 from the germline V gene are LGHDT and YNNKEL (reference sequence). The ends were cut back, 0 bases at V and 6 bases at J, with 14 bases in the middle. Original methodology: Amplification of reference gene primers provided the estimated nucleated cell counts. Clones were sequenced by immunoSEQ multiplex PCR, and TCRdb holds only the in-frame ones, with some missing. That table gives V, J and clone size, and the DNA gave D and trimming. The sample lists 400,000 or so clones; 89% were seen once. Seattle enrolled patients during active infection and tracked them longitudinally.

The chain is built from TRBV3-1 (or the pseudogene TRBV3-2) and TRBJ1-2; D unclear. Sequencing used peripheral blood. The TCR originated in a woman in her 40s with COVID-19, enrolled during active disease. The CDR3 DNA reads TGTGCCAGCAGCCAAGATGGAGGAGGTGGGAATGGCTACACCTTC. This sequence encodes CASSQDGGGGNGYTF.